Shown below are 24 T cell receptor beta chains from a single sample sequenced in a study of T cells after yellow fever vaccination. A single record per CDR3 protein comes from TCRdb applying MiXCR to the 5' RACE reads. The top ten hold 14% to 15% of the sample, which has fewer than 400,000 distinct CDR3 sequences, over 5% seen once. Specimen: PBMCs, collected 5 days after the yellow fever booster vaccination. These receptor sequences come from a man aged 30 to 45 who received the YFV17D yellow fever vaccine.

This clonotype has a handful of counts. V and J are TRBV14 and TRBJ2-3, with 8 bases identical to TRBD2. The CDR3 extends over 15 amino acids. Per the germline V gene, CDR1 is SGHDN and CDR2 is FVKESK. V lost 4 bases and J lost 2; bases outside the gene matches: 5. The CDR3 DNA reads TGTGCCAGCAGCCCACCACTAGCGGCCACAGATACGCAGTATTTT. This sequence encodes CASSPPLAATDTQYF. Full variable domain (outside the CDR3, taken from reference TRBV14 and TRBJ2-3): EAGVTQFPSHSVIEKGQTVTLRCDPISGHDNLYWYRRVMGKEIKFLLHFVKESKQDESGMPNNRFLAERTGGTYSTLKVQPAELEDSGVYFCASSPPLAATDTQYFGPGTRLTVL.

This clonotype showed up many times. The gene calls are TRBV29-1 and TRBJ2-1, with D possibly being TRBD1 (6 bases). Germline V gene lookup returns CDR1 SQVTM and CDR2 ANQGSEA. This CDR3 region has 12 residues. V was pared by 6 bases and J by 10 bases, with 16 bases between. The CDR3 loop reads CSVLEGDGEQFF. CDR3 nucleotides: TGCAGCGTCCTAGAGGGGGATGGCGAGCAGTTCTTC.

The CDR3 DNA follows: TGTGCCAGCTCACCCGGTCCGCAAGAGACCCAGTACTTC. Translated, it gives CASSPGPQETQYF. The chain combines TRBV18 with TRBJ2-5; D uncertain. This CDR3 contains 13 residues. CDR1 KGHSH and CDR2 LQKENI come from the germline V gene. V was pared by 3 bases and J by 2 bases, with 7 bases between.

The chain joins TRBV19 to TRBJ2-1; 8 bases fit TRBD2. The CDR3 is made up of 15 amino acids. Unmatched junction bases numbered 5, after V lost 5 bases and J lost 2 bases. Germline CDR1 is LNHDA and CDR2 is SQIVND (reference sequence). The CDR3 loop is CASSPRTSPYNEQFF. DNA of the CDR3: TGTGCCAGTAGTCCTCGGACTAGCCCCTACAATGAGCAGTTCTTC. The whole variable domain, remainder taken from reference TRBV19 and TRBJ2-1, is DGGITQSPKYLFRKEGQNVTLSCEQNLNHDAMYWYRQDPGQGLRLIYYSQIVNDFQKGDIAEGYSVSREKKESFPLTVTSAQKNPTAFYLCASSPRTSPYNEQFFGPGTRLTVL.

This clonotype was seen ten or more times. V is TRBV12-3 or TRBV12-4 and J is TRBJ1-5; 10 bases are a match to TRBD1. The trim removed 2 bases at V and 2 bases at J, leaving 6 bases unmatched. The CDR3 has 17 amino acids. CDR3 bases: TGTGCCAGCAGTTTAATTGGACAGGGGGGGGGCAATCAGCCCCAGCATTTT. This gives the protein CASSLIGQGGGNQPQHF.

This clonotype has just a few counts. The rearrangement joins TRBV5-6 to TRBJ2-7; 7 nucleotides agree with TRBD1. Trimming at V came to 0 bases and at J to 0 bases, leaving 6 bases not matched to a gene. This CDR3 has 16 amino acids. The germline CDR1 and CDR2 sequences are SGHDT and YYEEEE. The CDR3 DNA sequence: TGTGCCAGCAGCTTGGCTTATCGGGACAGCTCCTACGAGCAGTACTTC. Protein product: CASSLAYRDSSYEQYF.

The CDR3 spells CAIPPPASEQFF. CDR3 bases: TGTGCCATCCCCCCCCCAGCGTCTGAGCAGTTCTTC. The genes are TRBV14 and TRBJ2-1; the D is unclear. This CDR3 is built from 12 residues. Germline CDR1 is SGHDN and CDR2 is FVKESK. V was trimmed by 10 bases and J by 9 bases, leaving 16 bases between them.

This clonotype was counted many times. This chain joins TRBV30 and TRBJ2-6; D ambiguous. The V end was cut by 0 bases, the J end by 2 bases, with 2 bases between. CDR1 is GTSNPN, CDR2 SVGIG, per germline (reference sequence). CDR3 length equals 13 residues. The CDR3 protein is CAWSVPGANVLTF. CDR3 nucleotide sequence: TGTGCCTGGAGTGTACCTGGGGCCAACGTCCTGACTTTC. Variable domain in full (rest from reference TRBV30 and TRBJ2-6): SQTIHQWPATLVQPVGSPLSLECTVEGTSNPNLYWYRQAAGRGLQLLFYSVGIGQISSEVPQNLSASRPQDRQFILSSKKLLLSDSGFYLCAWSVPGANVLTFGAGSRLTVL.

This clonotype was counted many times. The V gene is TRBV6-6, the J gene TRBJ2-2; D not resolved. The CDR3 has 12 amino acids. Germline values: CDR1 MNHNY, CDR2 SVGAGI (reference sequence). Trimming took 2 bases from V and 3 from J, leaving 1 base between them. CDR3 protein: CASSYDTGELFF. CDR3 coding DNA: TGTGCCAGCAGTTACGACACCGGGGAGCTGTTTTTT.

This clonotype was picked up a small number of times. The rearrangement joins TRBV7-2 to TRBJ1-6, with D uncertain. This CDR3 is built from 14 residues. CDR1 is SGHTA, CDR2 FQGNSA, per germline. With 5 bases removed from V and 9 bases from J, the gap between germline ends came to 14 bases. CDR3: CASSQADGSSPLHF. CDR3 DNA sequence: TGTGCCAGCAGCCAAGCGGACGGCAGTTCACCCCTCCACTTT.

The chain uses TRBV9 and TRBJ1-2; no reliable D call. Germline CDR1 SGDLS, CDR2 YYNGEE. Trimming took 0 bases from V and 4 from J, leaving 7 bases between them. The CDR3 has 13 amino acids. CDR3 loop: CASSVDGSYGYTF. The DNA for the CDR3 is TGTGCCAGCAGCGTAGATGGCAGCTATGGCTACACCTTC.

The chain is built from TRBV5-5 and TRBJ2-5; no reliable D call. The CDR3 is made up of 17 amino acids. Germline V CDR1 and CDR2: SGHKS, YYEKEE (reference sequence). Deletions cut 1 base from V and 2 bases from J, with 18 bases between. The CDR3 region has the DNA TGTGCCAGCAGCTTGAAGCCCAACCCCCCTACACAAGAGACCCAGTACTTC. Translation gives CASSLKPNPPTQETQYF.

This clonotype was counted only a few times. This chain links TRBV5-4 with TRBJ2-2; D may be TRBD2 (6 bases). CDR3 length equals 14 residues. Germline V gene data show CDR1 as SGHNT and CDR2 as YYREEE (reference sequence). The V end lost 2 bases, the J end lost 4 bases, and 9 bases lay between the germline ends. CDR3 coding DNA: TGTGCCAGCAGCTTATACGGGGGCACCGGGGAGCTGTTTTTT. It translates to CASSLYGGTGELFF.

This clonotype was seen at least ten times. The CDR3 region is CASSLDWSQPQHF. Written as DNA, the CDR3 is TGTGCCAGCAGCTTAGACTGGAGTCAGCCCCAGCATTTT. The chain has TRBV7-9 and TRBJ1-5; D is unclear. This CDR3 spans 13 amino acids. Per the germline V gene, CDR1 is SEHNR and CDR2 is FQNEAQ (reference sequence). Trimming left V 1 base short and J 6 bases short, with 7 bases between.

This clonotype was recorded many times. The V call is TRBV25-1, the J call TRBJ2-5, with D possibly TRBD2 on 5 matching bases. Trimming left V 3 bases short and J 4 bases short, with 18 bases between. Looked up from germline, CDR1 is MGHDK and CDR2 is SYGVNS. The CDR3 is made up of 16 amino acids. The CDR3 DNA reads TGTGCCAGCAGTGACCTCAAGGAGCGGTTTTTAGAGACCCAGTACTTC. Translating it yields CASSDLKERFLETQYF.

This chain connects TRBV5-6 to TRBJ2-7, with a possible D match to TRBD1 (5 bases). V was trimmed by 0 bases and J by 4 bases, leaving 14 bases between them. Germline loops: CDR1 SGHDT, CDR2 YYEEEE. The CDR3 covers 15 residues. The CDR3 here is CASSLAPQAGYEQYF. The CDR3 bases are TGTGCCAGCAGCTTGGCCCCCCAGGCAGGGTACGAGCAGTACTTC.

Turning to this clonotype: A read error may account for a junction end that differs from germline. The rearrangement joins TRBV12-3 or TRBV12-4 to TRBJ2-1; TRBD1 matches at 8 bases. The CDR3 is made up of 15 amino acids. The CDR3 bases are TGTGCCAGCAGATTAGGACAGGGAGTTCTCGATGAGCAGTTCTTC. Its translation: CASRLGQGVLDEQFF.

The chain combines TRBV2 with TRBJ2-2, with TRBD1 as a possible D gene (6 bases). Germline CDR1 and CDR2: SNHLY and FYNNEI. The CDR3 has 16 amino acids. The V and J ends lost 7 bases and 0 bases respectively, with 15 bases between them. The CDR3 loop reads CASIISWTANTGELFF. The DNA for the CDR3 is TGTGCCAGCATCATTTCCTGGACAGCGAACACCGGGGAGCTGTTTTTT.

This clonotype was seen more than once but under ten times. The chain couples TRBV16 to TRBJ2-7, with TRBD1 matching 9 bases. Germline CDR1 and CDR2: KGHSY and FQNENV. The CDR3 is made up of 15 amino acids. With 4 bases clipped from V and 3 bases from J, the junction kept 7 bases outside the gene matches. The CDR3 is CASSPLRDRDYEQYF. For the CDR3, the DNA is TGTGCCAGCAGCCCCCTCCGGGACAGGGACTACGAGCAGTACTTC.

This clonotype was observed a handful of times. This chain's CDR3 is CASSSESSGRAFEQFF. The CDR3 nucleotides are TGTGCCAGCAGTTCTGAATCTAGCGGGAGGGCCTTTGAGCAGTTCTTC. This chain links TRBV6-5 with TRBJ2-1; 12 bases are shared with TRBD2. The germline CDR1 and CDR2 sequences are MNHEY and SVGAGI. V shed 4 bases and J 9 bases; nucleotides not matched to a gene: 10. The CDR3 spans 16 residues.

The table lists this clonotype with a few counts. CDR3 bases: TGTGCCAGCAGCTTAAGCCCTACAGGGGCCGGGGAGCTGTTTTTT. Its translation: CASSLSPTGAGELFF. The chain couples TRBV7-2 to TRBJ2-2; 7 positions match TRBD1. The germline CDR1 and CDR2 sequences are SGHTA and FQGNSA. The trim removed 2 bases at V and 6 bases at J, leaving 6 bases unmatched. The CDR3 loop spans 15 amino acids.

CDR3 loop: CASSSSDRDVRETQYF. The CDR3 nucleotides are TGTGCCAGCAGCTCCTCCGACCGGGATGTCAGAGAGACCCAGTACTTC. The chain recombines TRBV7-9 with TRBJ2-5; maybe TRBD2 (5 bases). The CDR3 sequence is 16 residues long. V was pared by 4 bases and J by 4 bases, with 19 bases between. The germline CDR1 and CDR2 sequences are SEHNR and FQNEAQ (reference sequence).

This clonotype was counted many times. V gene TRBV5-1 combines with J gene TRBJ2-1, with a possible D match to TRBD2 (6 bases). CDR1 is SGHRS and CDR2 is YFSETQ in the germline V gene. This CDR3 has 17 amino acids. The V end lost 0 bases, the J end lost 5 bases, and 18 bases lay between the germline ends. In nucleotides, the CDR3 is TGCGCCAGCAGCTTGGAGTCCCTCGTCGGGGGACACAATGAGCAGTTCTTC. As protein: CASSLESLVGGHNEQFF.

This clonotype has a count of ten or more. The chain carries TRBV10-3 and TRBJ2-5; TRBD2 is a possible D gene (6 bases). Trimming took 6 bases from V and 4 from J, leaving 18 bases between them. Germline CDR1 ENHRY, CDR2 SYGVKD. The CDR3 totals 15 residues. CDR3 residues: CAISEGTLTVETQYF. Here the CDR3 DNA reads TGTGCCATCAGCGAGGGGACTCTCACGGTAGAGACCCAGTACTTC.